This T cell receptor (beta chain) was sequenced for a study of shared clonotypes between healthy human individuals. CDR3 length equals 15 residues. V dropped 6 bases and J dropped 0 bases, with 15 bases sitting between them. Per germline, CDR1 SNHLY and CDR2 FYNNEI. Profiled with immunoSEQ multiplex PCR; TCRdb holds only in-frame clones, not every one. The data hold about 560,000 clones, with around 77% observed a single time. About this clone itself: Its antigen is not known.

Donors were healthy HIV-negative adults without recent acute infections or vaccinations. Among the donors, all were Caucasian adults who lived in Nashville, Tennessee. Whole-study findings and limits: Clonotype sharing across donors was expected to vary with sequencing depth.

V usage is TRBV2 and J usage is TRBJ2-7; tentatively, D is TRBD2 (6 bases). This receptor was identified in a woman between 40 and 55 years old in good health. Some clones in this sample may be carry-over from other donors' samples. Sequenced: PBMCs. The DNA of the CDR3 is TGTGCCAGCAGGGCCGGGACTGTAAGCTCCTACGAGCAGTACTTC. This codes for CASRAGTVSSYEQYF.